This T cell receptor (beta chain) was documented in a study of blood T cells in healthy people across ages. Broader study findings: While age rose, TCR beta diversity per million T cells dropped in a roughly linear way.

Through a sample-barcoded 5' primer and a J-beta primer mix, a second PCR was run for roughly 6 to 12 cycles. TCRdb independently ran MiXCR on the 5' RACE reads; one entry per CDR3 protein. The sample holds some 760,000 distinct CDR3 sequences, around 25% seen once. The sample, 7.5 to 10 milliliters of peripheral blood, was drawn from each donor. Regarding this clonotype: Its matching antigen is unknown.

This CDR3 spans 14 amino acids. Germline V gene sequence: CDR1 LNHDA, CDR2 SQIVND (reference sequence). V shed 5 bases and J shed 4 bases, with 14 bases lying between them. The same sample was also used in a study of T cells of mothers and their children. This second report adds: Reads obtained per mother exceeded 9.5 million TCR beta CDR3 reads, with some 3 million obtained per child. Persisting microchimeric T cell clones went undetected.

Sequenced sample: blood. The gene calls are TRBV19 and TRBJ1-2; tentatively, D is TRBD1 (5 bases). This receptor was obtained from a boy between 10 and 17 years old in good health. CDR3 coding DNA: TGTGCCAGTAGTCCCGCGGGACGAAGCTATGGCTACACCTTC. This codes for CASSPAGRSYGYTF.